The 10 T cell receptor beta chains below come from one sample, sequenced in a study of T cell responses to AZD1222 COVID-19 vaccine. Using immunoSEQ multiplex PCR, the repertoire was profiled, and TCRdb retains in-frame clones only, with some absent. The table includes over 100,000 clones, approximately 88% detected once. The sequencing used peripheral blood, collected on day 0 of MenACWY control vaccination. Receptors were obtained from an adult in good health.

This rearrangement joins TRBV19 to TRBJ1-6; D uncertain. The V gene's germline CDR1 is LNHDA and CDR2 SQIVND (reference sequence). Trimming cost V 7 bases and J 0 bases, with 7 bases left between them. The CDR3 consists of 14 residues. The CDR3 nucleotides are TGTGCCAGTACCTTAGGCTCCTATAATTCACCCCTCCACTTT. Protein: CASTLGSYNSPLHF.

This CDR3 is CASSLQGTFYEQYF. In DNA, the CDR3 is TGTGCCAGCAGCTTACAGGGTACGTTTTACGAGCAGTACTTC. The genes are TRBV7-9 and TRBJ2-7; D might be TRBD1 (5 bases). V lost 2 bases and J 4 bases, leaving 12 bases between the germline ends. The CDR3 has 14 residues. CDR1 is SEHNR, CDR2 FQNEAQ, per germline (reference sequence).

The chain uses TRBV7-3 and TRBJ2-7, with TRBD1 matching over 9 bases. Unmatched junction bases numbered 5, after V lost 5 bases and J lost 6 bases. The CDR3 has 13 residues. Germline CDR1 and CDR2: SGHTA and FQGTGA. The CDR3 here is CASSKQDRGEQYF. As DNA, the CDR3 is TGTGCCAGCAGCAAACAGGACAGGGGCGAGCAGTACTTC.

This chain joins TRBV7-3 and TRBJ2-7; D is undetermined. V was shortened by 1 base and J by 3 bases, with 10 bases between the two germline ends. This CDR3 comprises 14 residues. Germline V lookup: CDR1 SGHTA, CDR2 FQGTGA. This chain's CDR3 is CASSLMGGNYEQYF. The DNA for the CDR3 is TGTGCCAGCAGCTTAATGGGCGGCAACTACGAGCAGTACTTC.

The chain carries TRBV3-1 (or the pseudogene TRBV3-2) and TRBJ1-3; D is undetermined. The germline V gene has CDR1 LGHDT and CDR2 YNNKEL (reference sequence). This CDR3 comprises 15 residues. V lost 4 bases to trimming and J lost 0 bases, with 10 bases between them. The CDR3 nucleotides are TGTGCCAGCAGCCTCGAGGCTTTCTCTGGAAACACCATATATTTT. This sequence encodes CASSLEAFSGNTIYF.

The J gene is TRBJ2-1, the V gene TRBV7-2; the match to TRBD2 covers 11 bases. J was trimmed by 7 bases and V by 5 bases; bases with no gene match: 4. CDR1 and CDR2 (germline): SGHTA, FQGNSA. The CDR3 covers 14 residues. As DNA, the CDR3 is TGTGCCAGCAGCCAAAGGACTAGCGGGAATGAGCAGTTCTTC. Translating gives CASSQRTSGNEQFF. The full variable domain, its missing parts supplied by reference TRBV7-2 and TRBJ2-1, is GAGVSQSPSNKVTEKGKDVELRCDPISGHTALYWYRQSLGQGLEFLIYFQGNSAPDKSGLPSDRFSAERTGGSVSTLTIQRTQQEDSAVYLCASSQRTSGNEQFFGPGTRLTVL.

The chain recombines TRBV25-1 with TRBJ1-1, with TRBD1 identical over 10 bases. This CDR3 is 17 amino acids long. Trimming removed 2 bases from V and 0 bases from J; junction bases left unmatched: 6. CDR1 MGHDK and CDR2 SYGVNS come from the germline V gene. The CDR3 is CASSEQPGQGLNTEAFF. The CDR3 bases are TGTGCCAGCAGTGAACAACCGGGACAGGGGCTGAACACTGAAGCTTTCTTT.

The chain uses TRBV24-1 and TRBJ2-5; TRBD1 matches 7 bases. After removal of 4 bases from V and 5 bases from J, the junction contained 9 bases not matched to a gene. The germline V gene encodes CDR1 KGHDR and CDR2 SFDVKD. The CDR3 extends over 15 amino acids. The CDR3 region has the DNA TGTGCCACCAGTGACCTGGGACAGCCAGGGGAGACCCAGTACTTC. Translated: CATSDLGQPGETQYF.

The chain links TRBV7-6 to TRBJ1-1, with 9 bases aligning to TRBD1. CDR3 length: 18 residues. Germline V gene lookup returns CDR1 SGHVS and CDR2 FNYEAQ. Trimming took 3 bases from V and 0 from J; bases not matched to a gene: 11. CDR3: CASSFIGQGSGMNTEAFF. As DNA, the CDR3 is TGTGCCAGCAGCTTTATCGGACAGGGGTCCGGGATGAACACTGAAGCTTTCTTT.

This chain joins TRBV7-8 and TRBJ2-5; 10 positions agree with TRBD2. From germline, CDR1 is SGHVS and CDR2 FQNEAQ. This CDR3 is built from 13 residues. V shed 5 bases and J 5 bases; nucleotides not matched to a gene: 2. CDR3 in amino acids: CASSRAGGETQYF. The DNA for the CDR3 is TGTGCCAGCAGCCGAGCGGGAGGGGAGACCCAGTACTTC. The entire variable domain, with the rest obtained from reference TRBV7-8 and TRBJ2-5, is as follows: GAGVSQSPRYKVAKRGQDVALRCDPISGHVSLFWYQQALGQGPEFLTYFQNEAQLDKSGLPSDRFFAERPEGSVSTLKIQRTQQEDSAVYLCASSRAGGETQYFGPGTRLLVL.